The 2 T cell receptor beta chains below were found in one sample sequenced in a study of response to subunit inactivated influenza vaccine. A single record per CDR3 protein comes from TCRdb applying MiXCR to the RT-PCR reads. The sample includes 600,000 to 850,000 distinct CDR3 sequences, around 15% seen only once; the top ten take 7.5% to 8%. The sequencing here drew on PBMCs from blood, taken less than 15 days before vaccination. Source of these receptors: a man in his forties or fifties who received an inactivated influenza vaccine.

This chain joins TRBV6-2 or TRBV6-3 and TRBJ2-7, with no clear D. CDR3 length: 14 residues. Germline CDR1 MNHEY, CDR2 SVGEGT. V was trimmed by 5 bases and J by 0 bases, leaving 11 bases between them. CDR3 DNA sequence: TGTGCCAGCAGTCTTTTGGTGGCCTCCTACGAGCAGTACTTC. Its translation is CASSLLVASYEQYF.

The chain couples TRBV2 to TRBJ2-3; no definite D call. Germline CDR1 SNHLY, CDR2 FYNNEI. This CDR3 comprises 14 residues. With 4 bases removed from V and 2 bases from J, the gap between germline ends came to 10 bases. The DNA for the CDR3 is TGTGCCAGCAGTGTTAGGATAAACACAGATACGCAGTATTTT. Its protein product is CASSVRINTDTQYF.